Below, 23 T cell receptor beta chains from the same sample are listed, as sequenced in a study of T cells in Graves' hyperthyroidism and ophthalmopathy. What was amplified from RNA transcripts were TCR beta CDR3 regions. The HTBI set primed first-round TCR CDR3 RT-PCR. Each CDR3 protein gets one entry after TCRdb re-called the multiplex PCR reads with MiXCR. This sample has hundreds of thousands of distinct CDR3 sequences, with around 15% found just once. Sequencing was carried out using blood. The origin of the receptors is a woman under 30 with Graves' hyperthyroidism.

This clonotype was seen ten or more times. The V and J genes are TRBV4-1 and TRBJ1-3; D uncertain. This CDR3 comprises 12 residues. The V gene lost 0 bases and the J gene lost 4 bases, with 1 base spanning the gap. CDR1 is MGHRA, CDR2 YSYEKL, per germline. The CDR3 protein is CASSQEGNTIYF. The DNA of the CDR3 is TGCGCCAGCAGCCAAGAGGGAAACACCATATATTTT.

V gene TRBV12-3 or TRBV12-4 combines with J gene TRBJ2-3, with 14 bases matching TRBD2. The CDR3 contains 17 residues. With V trimmed by 1 base and J by 5 bases, 5 bases remained unmatched. CDR3 coding DNA: TGTGCCAGCAGTTTAGGAAGACTAGCGGGAGGGAGAGATACGCAGTATTTT. Amino acids: CASSLGRLAGGRDTQYF.

This clonotype has only a few counts. This chain connects TRBV6-5 to TRBJ2-2; no clear D gene. V lost 2 bases and J 7 bases, leaving 14 bases between the germline ends. Per the germline V gene, CDR1 is MNHEY and CDR2 is SVGAGI. The CDR3 totals 15 residues. CDR3 loop: CASSYQSMTVGELFF. CDR3 in DNA: TGTGCCAGCAGTTACCAGTCAATGACGGTCGGGGAGCTGTTTTTT.

In its sample, this clonotype was seen many times. The chain employs TRBV20-1 and TRBJ2-1; 9 bases agree with TRBD2. Trimming removed 3 bases from V and 8 bases from J; junction bases left unmatched: 11. The CDR3 is made up of 15 amino acids. The germline V gene encodes CDR1 DFQATT and CDR2 SNEGSKA (reference sequence). CDR3 sequence: CSASGGGLAGYEQFF. In nucleotides, the CDR3 is TGCAGTGCTAGTGGCGGGGGGCTAGCGGGGTATGAGCAGTTCTTC.

Comment on this clonotype: A clone one base away is much larger, so this may be a read error. This chain connects TRBV11-3 to TRBJ2-1, with 14 bases aligning to TRBD2. This CDR3 is 20 amino acids long. Germline lookup yields CDR1 SGHNT and CDR2 YENEEA. CDR3 region: CASGFPYRTSGRTSYNEQFF. Here the CDR3 DNA reads TGTGCCAGCGGCTTCCCATATAGGACTAGCGGGAGGACCTCCTACAATGAGCAGTTCTTC.

This clonotype was observed at least ten times. V usage is TRBV7-8 and J usage is TRBJ2-7, with 10 positions matching TRBD2. The germline CDR1 and CDR2 sequences are SGHVS and FQNEAQ. The CDR3 is 14 residues long. J lost 2 bases, V lost 5 bases, and 3 bases had no gene match. The chain's CDR3 is CASSPGLAAYEQYF. In DNA form, the CDR3 reads TGTGCCAGCAGCCCCGGACTAGCGGCCTACGAGCAGTACTTC.

This clonotype was observed at least ten times. The chain recombines TRBV2 with TRBJ1-5, with unresolved D. The germline V gene encodes CDR1 SNHLY and CDR2 FYNNEI. The CDR3 consists of 13 residues. CDR3 in amino acids: CGSGRYGHQPQHF. DNA for the CDR3: TGTGGATCGGGCCGCTATGGGCATCAGCCCCAGCATTTT.

The V gene is TRBV19, the J gene TRBJ1-2; weak D call: TRBD1 (6 bases). This CDR3 comprises 12 residues. The V and J ends lost 3 bases and 8 bases respectively, with 10 bases between them. The germline gives CDR1 LNHDA, CDR2 SQIVND (reference sequence). The CDR3 DNA is TGTGCCAGTAGTATTGGGACACTCGGCTACACCTTC. Protein product: CASSIGTLGYTF.

This clonotype was picked up one time. The rearrangement links TRBV15 to TRBJ2-4; a possible D gene is TRBD2 (6 bases). The CDR3 covers 19 residues. CDR1 and CDR2 from the germline V gene are LNHNV and YYDKDF (reference sequence). V lost 1 base and J 3 bases, leaving 22 bases between the germline ends. CDR3 coding DNA: TGTGCCACCAGCAGAGTCCGGTTTCGGAGGGAGTGGAGCAAAAACATTCAGTACTTC. Translated, it gives CATSRVRFRREWSKNIQYF.

This clonotype was detected ten times or more. The CDR3 DNA reads TGTGCCACCAGTGATCCAGTAGCGGGAAGCCCCTACAATGAGCAGTTCTTC. It codes for CATSDPVAGSPYNEQFF. The chain combines TRBV24-1 with TRBJ2-1; 8 nucleotides align to TRBD2. J lost 2 bases, V lost 3 bases, and 8 bases had no gene match. The CDR3 has 17 residues. CDR1 KGHDR and CDR2 SFDVKD come from the germline V gene.

This clonotype was picked up one time. A much larger clone is a single base away; this may be a read error. The chain is built from TRBV27 and TRBJ1-1; no firm D call. This CDR3 is 13 amino acids long. V was clipped by 5 bases and J by 3 bases, with 10 bases between them. The germline V gene has CDR1 MNHEY and CDR2 SMNVEV (reference sequence). The CDR3 region is CASSLPGYTEAFF. CDR3 coding DNA: TGTGCCAGCAGTCTCCCGGGGTACACTGAAGCTTTCTTT.

This clonotype appeared many times. The chain couples TRBV5-1 to TRBJ2-1; TRBD1 might be the D (6 bases). Germline CDR1 and CDR2: SGHRS and YFSETQ. Trimming took off 5 bases at V and 1 base at J, with 28 bases between the two ends. CDR3 length equals 20 residues. The chain's CDR3 is CASRPRPGQSNQGSYNEQFF. In DNA, the CDR3 is TGCGCCAGCAGACCACGACCCGGACAGTCAAACCAGGGGTCCTACAATGAGCAGTTCTTC.

The chain combines TRBV7-3 with TRBJ2-1; weak D call: TRBD2 (6 bases). The V gene lost 5 bases and the J gene lost 10 bases, with 18 bases spanning the gap. The germline V gene encodes CDR1 SGHTA and CDR2 FQGTGA. This CDR3 comprises 14 residues. The CDR3 here is CASSLGGVQYEQFF. The CDR3, as DNA: TGTGCCAGCAGCCTCGGAGGGGTCCAATACGAGCAGTTCTTC.

In regard to this clonotype: A single base separates this from a much larger clone, so it may be a read error. V usage is TRBV30 and J usage is TRBJ2-1, with D perhaps TRBD2 (5 bases). The CDR3 consists of 15 residues. V lost 0 bases and J 11 bases, leaving 20 bases between the germline ends. The germline CDR1 and CDR2 sequences are GTSNPN and SVGIG (reference sequence). CDR3 in amino acids: CAWSVSPRRGNKQFF. Here the CDR3 DNA reads TGTGCCTGGAGTGTAAGCCCCCGGAGAGGGAATAAGCAGTTCTTC.

This clonotype was seen at least ten times. The genes are TRBV28 and TRBJ1-5; TRBD1 agrees at 10 bases. CDR3 length: 16 residues. The germline CDR1 and CDR2 sequences are MDHEN and SYDVKM. Trimming cost V 8 bases and J 3 bases; bases outside gene matches: 10. This CDR3 reads CASWSAGTGANQPQHF. In DNA form, the CDR3 reads TGTGCCAGCTGGTCCGCCGGGACAGGGGCCAATCAGCCCCAGCATTTT.

The CDR3 DNA is TGCAGCGTGGAGTACAGATACACTGAAGCTTTCTTT. It codes for CSVEYRYTEAFF. The chain recombines TRBV29-1 with TRBJ1-1; D unresolved. The germline V and J ends were trimmed by 6 bases and 3 bases, with 11 bases remaining between them. This CDR3 is built from 12 residues. Germline-derived CDR1 and CDR2 are SQVTM and ANQGSEA.

In this sample, this clonotype turned up many times. The V call is TRBV7-9, the J call TRBJ2-4; TRBD1 or TRBD2 may be the D gene (7 bases each). Germline V gene lookup returns CDR1 SEHNR and CDR2 FQNEAQ (reference sequence). V dropped 5 bases and J dropped 0 bases, with 17 bases sitting between them. CDR3 length equals 17 residues. The CDR3 DNA reads as TGTGCCAGCAGCCCCAGGGGGGGAGGCCTAGCCAAAAACATTCAGTACTTC. This encodes CASSPRGGGLAKNIQYF.

This clonotype was detected many times. The chain links TRBV3-1 to TRBJ2-1, with D perhaps matching TRBD1 or TRBD2 (6 bases each). Trimming cost V 2 bases and J 5 bases, with 10 bases left between them. Germline lookup yields CDR1 LGHDT and CDR2 YNNKEL (reference sequence). The CDR3 extends over 14 amino acids. CDR3 loop: CASSQRGAHNEQFF. CDR3 DNA sequence: TGTGCCAGCAGCCAAAGGGGGGCTCACAATGAGCAGTTCTTC.

This clonotype was recorded at least ten times. The V call is TRBV20-1, the J call TRBJ2-2, with unresolved D. CDR1 is DFQATT, CDR2 SNEGSKA, per germline (reference sequence). This CDR3 is 14 amino acids long. The V end was cut by 2 bases, the J end by 1 base, with 8 bases between. CDR3 nucleotides: TGCAGTGCTAGACGGAGTGAGAACACCGGGGAGCTGTTTTTT. Translated: CSARRSENTGELFF.

This clonotype was seen repeatedly, ten times or more. The V call is TRBV11-2, the J call TRBJ2-1, with 13 bases that match TRBD2. Germline assignment: CDR1 SGHAT and CDR2 FQNNGV. Trimming at V came to 4 bases and at J to 0 bases, leaving 9 bases not matched to a gene. The CDR3 covers 19 residues. This chain's CDR3 is CASSWPGLAGRSSYNEQFF. CDR3 nucleotides: TGTGCCAGCAGCTGGCCGGGACTAGCGGGACGAAGCTCCTACAATGAGCAGTTCTTC.

This rearrangement joins TRBV28 to TRBJ1-6; possible D gene TRBD1, 6 bases. Germline V gene sequence: CDR1 MDHEN, CDR2 SYDVKM. V lost 6 bases, J lost 9 bases, and 15 bases lay in between. CDR3 length equals 14 residues. Here the CDR3 reads CASSPWGRSSPLHF. In DNA form, the CDR3 reads TGTGCCAGCAGCCCGTGGGGGCGTTCTTCACCCCTCCACTTT.

This clonotype was counted between two and nine times. The CDR3 loop reads CASSLKSPTNTEAFF. CDR3 nucleotides: TGTGCCAGCAGCTTAAAGTCTCCCACGAACACTGAAGCTTTCTTT. The chain uses TRBV7-9 and TRBJ1-1; no clear D. The CDR3 extends over 15 amino acids. Germline loops: CDR1 SEHNR, CDR2 FQNEAQ (reference sequence). V gave up 2 bases and J gave up 1 base, with 11 bases separating them.

This clonotype occurred many times. The V and J genes are TRBV6-1 and TRBJ1-5; D possibly corresponds to TRBD1 (5 bases). In germline, CDR1 is MNHNS, CDR2 SASEGT. The CDR3 sequence is 14 residues long. V was shortened by 7 bases and J by 2 bases, with 12 bases between the two germline ends. Here the CDR3 reads CASIKGVGNQPQHF. The DNA of the CDR3 is TGTGCCAGCATTAAAGGGGTCGGCAATCAGCCCCAGCATTTT.